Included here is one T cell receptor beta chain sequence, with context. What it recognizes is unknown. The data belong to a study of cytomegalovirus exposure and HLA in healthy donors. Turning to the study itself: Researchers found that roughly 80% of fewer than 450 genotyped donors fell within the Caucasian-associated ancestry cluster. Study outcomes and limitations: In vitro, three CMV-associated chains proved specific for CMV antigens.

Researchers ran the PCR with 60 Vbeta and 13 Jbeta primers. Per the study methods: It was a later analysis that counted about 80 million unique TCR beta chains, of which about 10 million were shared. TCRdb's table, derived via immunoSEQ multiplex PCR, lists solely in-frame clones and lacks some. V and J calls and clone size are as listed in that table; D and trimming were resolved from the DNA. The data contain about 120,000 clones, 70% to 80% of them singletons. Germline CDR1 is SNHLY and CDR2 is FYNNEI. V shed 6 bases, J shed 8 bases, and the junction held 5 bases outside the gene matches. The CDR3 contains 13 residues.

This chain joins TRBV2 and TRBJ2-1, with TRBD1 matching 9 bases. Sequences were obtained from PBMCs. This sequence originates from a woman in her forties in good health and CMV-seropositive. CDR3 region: CASRLTGGYEQFF. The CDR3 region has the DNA TGTGCCAGCAGGCTGACAGGGGGGTATGAGCAGTTCTTC.